This T cell receptor (beta chain) was observed in a study of shared clonotypes between healthy human individuals. Study results and limitations: Relative to memory subsets, naive subsets generally showed larger estimated richness.

Comment on this clone: As yet, its antigen is unknown.

Each sample came from a Caucasian adult donor living in Nashville, Tennessee. Division of CD4+ cells produced a CD45RA+ naive subset and a CD45RA-negative memory subset. The study ran the assay at deep level. The table came from immunoSEQ multiplex PCR; TCRdb's copy has only in-frame clones and leaves some out. Counted here are about 770,000 clones, approximately 72% occurring once; the ten biggest clones make up over 1.5%. This sequence originates from a woman aged 25 to 45 in good health. The sample comprised memory CD4+ T cells sorted from blood. Subset noted: CD45RA-negative fraction.

The CDR3 spells CSVVMVKTEAFF. The CDR3 DNA follows: TGCAGCGTTGTTATGGTAAAGACTGAAGCTTTCTTT. The V and J genes are TRBV29-1 and TRBJ1-1; D gene uncertain. The length of the CDR3 is 12 residues. V was clipped by 4 bases and J by 5 bases, with 11 bases between them. Germline loops: CDR1 SQVTM, CDR2 ANQGSEA.